This T cell receptor (beta chain) was identified in a study of blood T cell repertoires in COVID-19. At the level of the study: Samples taken during acute and convalescent COVID-19 were collected in the United States, Italy and Spain. The cDNA or gDNA used as material had been derived from T cells, B-cell-depleted T cells, or PBMCs.

V lost 2 bases to trimming and J lost 7 bases; unmatched junction nucleotides: 6. Per the germline V gene, CDR1 is PRHDT and CDR2 is FYEKMQ (reference sequence). The CDR3 loop spans 14 amino acids. In the source study's methods: Scientists estimated how many nucleated cells there were by amplifying reference gene primers. TCRdb's table, derived via immunoSEQ multiplex PCR, lists solely in-frame clones and lacks some. V, J and clone size were drawn from that table, and D and trimming were deduced from the DNA. The sample lists 210,000 or so clones, around 80% occurring once. Sequenced material: peripheral blood. This receptor was identified in a woman of 80 years or more with active or convalescent COVID-19. The rearrangement joins TRBV13 to TRBJ1-1; TRBD1 agrees at 8 bases. The CDR3 sequence is CASSLIQGAGEAFF. The CDR3 DNA reads TGTGCCAGCAGCTTAATCCAGGGGGCGGGTGAAGCTTTCTTT.